This T cell receptor beta chain stems from a study of response to subunit inactivated influenza vaccine. The study's findings and limits: The authors put forward the suggestion that each seasonal influenza vaccination may bring in only a limited number of new T cells.

This clonotype was recorded a few times. Its specificity is unknown. The ends lost 4 bases at V and 3 bases at J; junction bases unmatched: 8. CDR1 is LGHNA and CDR2 is YNFKEQ in the germline V gene. CDR3 length: 16 amino acids. Each CDR3 protein gets one entry after TCRdb re-called the RT-PCR reads with MiXCR. The table includes about 780,000 distinct CDR3 sequences, around 20% detected once. This clonotype was sampled from a man over 45 who received an inactivated influenza vaccine. Specimen: PBMCs from blood, collected 5 days after vaccination. The chain uses TRBV4-2 and TRBJ2-2; TRBD2 matches at 7 bases. The DNA of the CDR3 is TGTGCCAGCAGCCTTTACGGGACTACCTACACCGGGGAGCTGTTTTTT. Translated: CASSLYGTTYTGELFF.